The rows below give T cell receptor beta chains drawn from one sample of a study of shared clonotypes between healthy human individuals. Sequencing was performed with immunoSEQ multiplex PCR; in TCRdb, only in-frame clones are kept and a portion is missing. This table has 2,500,000 or so clones, roughly 93% appearing once. Sequences were obtained from naive CD4+ T cells from PBMCs. Receptors originate from a man aged 18 to 35 in good health. Some clones in this sample may be carry-over from other donors' samples. Each CDR3 is given with its conserved first and last residue. Clone size is given for some rows only: seen once, a few or many times, or a class if the clone is expanded.

v_call: TRBV6-1
clone_size: once
cdr3_aa: CASSPRHPTDTQYF

v_call: TRBV2
clone_size: -
cdr3_aa: CASSVDSSNYGYTF

v_call: TRBV7-3
clone_size: -
cdr3_aa: CASSLGPQETQYF

v_call: TRBV7-3
clone_size: -
cdr3_aa: CASSLRARGTDSPLHF

v_call: TRBV5-1
clone_size: -
cdr3_aa: CASSWGQGNTGELFF

v_call: TRBV11-2
clone_size: -
cdr3_aa: CASSSGDRETQYF

v_call: TRBV4-3
clone_size: -
cdr3_aa: CASSQGLDRAPEAFF

v_call: TRBV28
clone_size: -
cdr3_aa: CASSLGRRSWTGGNSFTDTQYF

v_call: TRBV2
clone_size: -
cdr3_aa: CASSEAPGAGYEQYF

v_call: TRBV2
clone_size: once
cdr3_aa: CASRGNSGNTIYF

v_call: TRBV11-2
clone_size: -
cdr3_aa: CASSRLAGTGSTDTQYF

v_call: TRBV28
clone_size: -
cdr3_aa: CASSLLRVHEQYF

v_call: TRBV10-1
clone_size: -
cdr3_aa: CASSQPGLAGGRQFF

v_call: TRBV29-1
clone_size: -
cdr3_aa: CSAIKTGTSTDTQYF

v_call: TRBV6-4
clone_size: -
cdr3_aa: CASSDSTIGGSPLHF